The 29 T cell receptor beta chains below come from one sample, sequenced in a study of graft-versus-host responses after intestinal transplantation. TCRdb keeps only in-frame clones here, not all; method: immunoSEQ multiplex PCR. The sample yields 70,000 to 100,000 clones, about 89% seen once. Their cognate antigens are unknown. The input for sequencing was unstimulated CD4+ T cells sorted from spleen or lymph node cells, taken before intestinal transplant. Receptors were obtained from a human donor who received an intestinal transplant.

The chain is built from TRBV7-9 and TRBJ1-4; D gene ambiguous. Trimming removed 1 base from V and 7 bases from J, with 10 bases in between. Looked up from germline, CDR1 is SEHNR and CDR2 is FQNEAQ (reference sequence). The CDR3 length is 14 residues. The CDR3 sequence: CASSLDGSSEKLFF. In nucleotides, the CDR3 is TGTGCCAGCAGCTTAGATGGGAGTAGTGAAAAACTGTTTTTT.

J is TRBJ1-6 and V is TRBV27; TRBD1 is a possible D gene (5 bases). The germline V and J ends were trimmed by 4 bases and 1 base, with 14 bases remaining between them. The CDR3 is 17 amino acids. CDR1 is MNHEY and CDR2 is SMNVEV in the germline V gene (reference sequence). CDR3 DNA sequence: TGTGCCAGCAGTTCCCCGGGGGAGGCGTCCTATAATTCACCCCTCCACTTT. Translating gives CASSSPGEASYNSPLHF.

The chain recombines TRBV5-4 with TRBJ2-7, with 10 bases aligning to TRBD2. The CDR3 has 14 amino acids. J lost 2 bases, V lost 4 bases, and 3 bases had no gene match. The germline gives CDR1 SGHNT, CDR2 YYREEE (reference sequence). DNA of the CDR3: TGTGCCAGCAGCAGCGGGAGGGGACCCTACGAGCAGTACTTC. It yields the protein CASSSGRGPYEQYF. The full variable domain, with the rest looked up from reference TRBV5-4 and TRBJ2-7, is ETGVTQSPTHLIKTRGQQVTLRCSSQSGHNTVSWYQQALGQGPQFIFQYYREEENGRGNFPPRFSGLQFPNYSSELNVNALELDDSALYLCASSSGRGPYEQYFGPGTRLTVT.

This clone was seen once. The genes are TRBV6-1 and TRBJ1-6, with D uncertain. Germline CDR1 is MNHNS and CDR2 is SASEGT. Trimming took 4 bases from V and 2 from J, leaving 12 bases between them. The CDR3 totals 16 residues. CDR3 bases: TGTGCCAGCAGTGTGGTAGAGCGGCCCTATAATTCACCCCTCCACTTT. The encoded protein is CASSVVERPYNSPLHF.

This chain uses TRBV7-9 with TRBJ1-6; no clear D gene. Germline CDR1 is SEHNR and CDR2 is FQNEAQ (reference sequence). The CDR3 has 14 residues. Trimming pared 0 bases from V and 9 bases from J, leaving 9 bases between. CDR3 nucleotide sequence: TGTGCCAGCAGCTTAGCGCACCCGAGTTCACCCCTCCACTTT. It is translated as CASSLAHPSSPLHF.

The V call is TRBV2, the J call TRBJ2-2; 10 bases align to TRBD2. This CDR3 is 14 amino acids long. The V gene end was trimmed by 7 bases and the J gene end by 1 base; junction bases not matched to a gene: 0. Looked up from germline, CDR1 is SNHLY and CDR2 is FYNNEI. Here the CDR3 reads CASTSGRNTGELFF. CDR3 nucleotide sequence: TGTGCCAGCACTAGCGGGAGGAACACCGGGGAGCTGTTTTTT.

The CDR3 DNA sequence: TGTGCCAGCAGCTTAGTGGCGGGCGTCTACGAGCAGTACTTC. Amino acid sequence: CASSLVAGVYEQYF. V is TRBV7-8 and J is TRBJ2-7, with a possible D match to TRBD2 (5 bases). This CDR3 contains 14 residues. Germline assignment: CDR1 SGHVS and CDR2 FQNEAQ. With 1 base removed from V and 3 bases from J, the gap between germline ends came to 10 bases. The full variable domain, rest sourced from reference TRBV7-8 and TRBJ2-7, is GAGVSQSPRYKVAKRGQDVALRCDPISGHVSLFWYQQALGQGPEFLTYFQNEAQLDKSGLPSDRFFAERPEGSVSTLKIQRTQQEDSAVYLCASSLVAGVYEQYFGPGTRLTVT.

The chain carries TRBV28 and TRBJ2-5; 9 nucleotides agree with TRBD1. The germline CDR1 and CDR2 sequences are MDHEN and SYDVKM. This CDR3 has 16 residues. The junction had 11 bases not matched to a gene; V was cut back by 4 bases and J by 5 bases. The CDR3 loop reads CASSSPPGTGRETQYF. In DNA form, the CDR3 reads TGTGCCAGCAGTTCCCCGCCTGGGACAGGGCGTGAGACCCAGTACTTC.

V usage is TRBV18 and J usage is TRBJ1-4; D uncertain. The germline V gene encodes CDR1 KGHSH and CDR2 LQKENI. CDR3 length equals 15 residues. V gave up 2 bases and J gave up 8 bases, with 15 bases separating them. CDR3 in amino acids: CASSPEGSGREKLFF. The CDR3 DNA sequence: TGTGCCAGCTCACCAGAAGGTTCAGGCCGAGAAAAACTGTTTTTT.

The rearrangement joins TRBV28 to TRBJ1-4; D gene ambiguous. The length of the CDR3 is 10 residues. Germline V gives CDR1 MDHEN, CDR2 SYDVKM. V lost 8 bases to trimming and J lost 9 bases, with 7 bases between them. In nucleotides, the CDR3 is TGTGCCAGCCAACAGAAAAAACTGTTTTTT. Translated: CASQQKKLFF. Full variable domain (remainder filled in from reference TRBV28 and TRBJ1-4): DVKVTQSSRYLVKRTGEKVFLECVQDMDHENMFWYRQDPGLGLRLIYFSYDVKMKEKGDIPEGYSVSREKKERFSLILESASTNQTSMYLCASQQKKLFFGSGTQLSVL.

The rearrangement links TRBV5-1 to TRBJ2-7; 8 bases are shared with TRBD2. V was clipped by 0 bases and J by 8 bases; unmatched bases: 13. The CDR3 covers 16 residues. CDR1 is SGHRS and CDR2 is YFSETQ in the germline V gene. The CDR3 sequence is CASSLVVMAGGLKQYF. The CDR3 region has the DNA TGCGCCAGCAGCTTGGTCGTAATGGCGGGAGGCCTTAAGCAGTACTTC. The full variable domain, with the rest looked up from reference TRBV5-1 and TRBJ2-7, is KAGVTQTPRYLIKTRGQQVTLSCSPISGHRSVSWYQQTPGQGLQFLFEYFSETQRNKGNFPGRFSGRQFSNSRSEMNVSTLELGDSALYLCASSLVVMAGGLKQYFGPGTRLTVT.

This sequence joins TRBV28 and TRBJ2-7, with TRBD1 identical over 9 bases. V trimming: 8 bases; J trimming: 3 bases; junction bases outside the gene matches: 5. CDR1 and CDR2 (germline): MDHEN, SYDVKM. The CDR3 is 13 amino acids. CDR3 DNA sequence: TGTGCCAGCGACCGGACAGGGGACTACGAGCAGTACTTC. Translation: CASDRTGDYEQYF.

The CDR3 region has the DNA TGTGCCAGCAGCTATTCACAGGCCCAAGAGACCCAGTACTTC. It encodes CASSYSQAQETQYF. This chain connects TRBV5-8 to TRBJ2-5, with a possible D match to TRBD1 (5 bases). The germline CDR1 and CDR2 sequences are SGHTS and YDEGEE. The CDR3 contains 14 residues. V was cut by 3 bases and J by 1 base, with 10 bases left in between.

The J gene is TRBJ1-1, the V gene TRBV6-6; possibly TRBD1 for D (5 bases). Looked up from germline, CDR1 is MNHNY and CDR2 is SVGAGI (reference sequence). Trimming removed 7 bases at V and 6 bases at J, with 15 bases between. This CDR3 is built from 13 residues. CDR3 loop: CASNTGAGAEAFF. CDR3 nucleotides: TGTGCCAGCAACACCGGGGCGGGGGCTGAAGCTTTCTTT.

The chain is built from TRBV5-1 and TRBJ2-7; D might be TRBD2 (6 bases). Germline CDR1 is SGHRS and CDR2 is YFSETQ. This CDR3 contains 15 residues. V lost 1 base, J lost 2 bases, and 13 bases lay in between. The CDR3 loop is CASSLSGETAYEQYF. CDR3 in DNA: TGCGCCAGCAGCTTGTCGGGGGAAACGGCCTACGAGCAGTACTTC.

The genes are TRBV30 and TRBJ2-7; D is possibly TRBD1 (6 bases). From germline, CDR1 is GTSNPN and CDR2 SVGIG (reference sequence). V gave up 2 bases and J gave up 0 bases, with 8 bases separating them. The CDR3 is 13 residues long. CDR3: CAWSTGSSYEQYF. CDR3 nucleotides: TGTGCCTGGAGTACAGGGAGCTCCTACGAGCAGTACTTC.

The chain combines TRBV9 with TRBJ2-5; 7 bases fit TRBD2. This CDR3 region has 13 residues. Trimming took 4 bases from V and 5 from J; bases not matched to a gene: 5. Germline CDR1 reads SGDLS; CDR2 reads YYNGEE. The CDR3 is CASSPMGGETQYF. CDR3 sequence (DNA): TGTGCCAGCAGCCCAATGGGGGGGGAGACCCAGTACTTC.

The genes are TRBV2 and TRBJ1-1, with D possibly being TRBD1 (5 bases). V was shortened by 1 base and J by 6 bases, with 15 bases between the two germline ends. The CDR3 sequence is 15 residues long. Looked up from germline, CDR1 is SNHLY and CDR2 is FYNNEI. The CDR3 sequence: CASSEDWGSSPEAFF. DNA for the CDR3: TGTGCCAGCAGTGAAGATTGGGGCAGTAGCCCTGAAGCTTTCTTT.

The CDR3 here is CASSLTTGSYNEQFF. CDR3 nucleotides: TGTGCCAGCAGCTTGACGACAGGTTCGTACAATGAGCAGTTCTTC. This chain connects TRBV13 to TRBJ2-1; D may be TRBD1 (6 bases). This CDR3 comprises 15 residues. CDR1 PRHDT and CDR2 FYEKMQ come from the germline V gene (reference sequence). V lost 3 bases, J lost 4 bases, and 13 bases lay in between.

This chain uses TRBV12-2 with TRBJ2-4; no DNA check was done on the table's D call, TRBD1. TRBV12-2 counts as a pseudogene. The CDR3 contains 16 residues. The DNA for the CDR3 is TGTGCAAGTCGCTTAGTAGGGGGTCTAGCCAAAAACATTCAGTACTTC. This gives the protein CASRLVGGLAKNIQYF.

V and J are TRBV30 and TRBJ1-2; D not certain. V lost 8 bases and J 1 base, leaving 17 bases between the germline ends. CDR1 GTSNPN and CDR2 SVGIG come from the germline V gene (reference sequence). The CDR3 extends over 14 amino acids. CDR3 residues: CALRYDGNNYGYTF. The CDR3 nucleotides read TGTGCCCTGAGATACGACGGGAATAACTATGGCTACACCTTC.

This chain uses TRBV19 with TRBJ1-2; 10 bases line up with TRBD1. The CDR3 contains 12 residues. V was pared by 6 bases and J by 6 bases, with 1 base of the junction left unmatched. Germline V gives CDR1 LNHDA, CDR2 SQIVND (reference sequence). The CDR3 sequence: CASRGTGDGYTF. In DNA, the CDR3 is TGTGCCAGTAGAGGGACAGGGGATGGCTACACCTTC.

This sequence joins TRBV2 and TRBJ2-4; D call uncertain. This CDR3 contains 13 residues. Germline CDR1 and CDR2: SNHLY and FYNNEI. Trimming left V 6 bases short and J 9 bases short, with 15 bases between. The CDR3: CASREITQGIQYF. CDR3 nucleotides: TGTGCCAGCAGGGAGATAACCCAAGGCATTCAGTACTTC.

The chain recombines TRBV27 with TRBJ1-5; TRBD1 is a possible D gene (5 bases). The germline CDR1 and CDR2 sequences are MNHEY and SMNVEV (reference sequence). There are 15 residues in the CDR3. V was shortened by 0 bases and J by 6 bases, with 12 bases between the two germline ends. CDR3 loop: CASSLSGEVSQPQHF. In DNA, the CDR3 is TGTGCCAGCAGTTTATCAGGGGAGGTGAGTCAGCCCCAGCATTTT.

This clone has more than one count but fewer than ten. V gene TRBV9 combines with J gene TRBJ1-3; D not certain. This CDR3 region has 16 residues. Germline assignment: CDR1 SGDLS and CDR2 YYNGEE. Between the trimmed V and J ends, which lost 0 bases and 0 bases, there was a span of 10 bases. CDR3 in amino acids: CASSVDLALSGNTIYF. In DNA, the CDR3 is TGTGCCAGCAGCGTAGATTTGGCCCTCTCTGGAAACACCATATATTTT.

V is TRBV6-1 and J is TRBJ2-7; D uncertain. This CDR3 region has 13 residues. CDR1 MNHNS and CDR2 SASEGT come from the germline V gene. V was clipped by 5 bases and J by 3 bases, with 11 bases between them. The CDR3: CASSPQLFYEQYF. In DNA, the CDR3 is TGTGCCAGCAGTCCACAGTTGTTCTACGAGCAGTACTTC.

The chain joins TRBV7-9 to TRBJ2-5, with 9 positions matching TRBD1. The junction had 3 bases not matched to a gene; V was cut back by 3 bases and J by 1 base. CDR1 is SEHNR and CDR2 is FQNEAQ in the germline V gene (reference sequence). CDR3 length equals 15 residues. The CDR3 DNA sequence: TGTGCCAGCAGCTTGGGACAGGGCTTCCAAGAGACCCAGTACTTC. It yields the protein CASSLGQGFQETQYF. The whole variable domain, filled in from reference TRBV7-9 and TRBJ2-5, reads DTGVSQNPRHKITKRGQNVTFRCDPISEHNRLYWYRQTLGQGPEFLTYFQNEAQLEKSRLLSDRFSAERPKGSFSTLEIQRTEQGDSAMYLCASSLGQGFQETQYFGPGTRLLVL.

This rearrangement joins TRBV5-4 to TRBJ2-5; 8 bases align to TRBD1. V shed 2 bases, J shed 4 bases, and the junction held 4 bases outside the gene matches. CDR1 SGHNT and CDR2 YYREEE come from the germline V gene (reference sequence). There are 14 residues in the CDR3. Here the CDR3 reads CASSFADRAETQYF. DNA for the CDR3: TGTGCCAGCAGCTTCGCGGACAGGGCAGAGACCCAGTACTTC. Together with reference TRBV5-4 and TRBJ2-5, the CDR3 gives the full variable domain: ETGVTQSPTHLIKTRGQQVTLRCSSQSGHNTVSWYQQALGQGPQFIFQYYREEENGRGNFPPRFSGLQFPNYSSELNVNALELDDSALYLCASSFADRAETQYFGPGTRLLVL.

The chain joins TRBV30 to TRBJ1-6; a weak D match, TRBD1 (5 bases). The CDR3 runs to 16 residues. Deletions cut 1 base from V and 7 bases from J, with 17 bases between. Germline-derived CDR1 and CDR2 are GTSNPN and SVGIG (reference sequence). The CDR3 is CAWSAPWTRGNSPLHF. CDR3 coding DNA: TGTGCCTGGAGTGCCCCGTGGACAAGGGGCAATTCACCCCTCCACTTT.